Each of the 10 T cell receptor beta chains below was sequenced from the same sample in a study of blood T cell repertoires in COVID-19. Assay: immunoSEQ multiplex PCR; the TCRdb copy retains only in-frame clones and omits some. The repertoire consists of over 100,000 clones, with roughly four fifths occurring once and the leading ten covering 10% to 15%. The sample consisted of peripheral blood. The receptors derive from a woman aged 60-75 years with acute or convalescent COVID-19.

The gene calls are TRBV5-6 and TRBJ1-1, with D perhaps TRBD1 (6 bases). Trimming pared 3 bases from V and 4 bases from J, leaving 10 bases between. The CDR3 runs to 13 residues. Germline assignment: CDR1 SGHDT and CDR2 YYEEEE. The DNA for the CDR3 is TGTGCCAGCAGCTATGGGGGGGCCACTGAAGCTTTCTTT. It codes for CASSYGGATEAFF.

V usage is TRBV19 and J usage is TRBJ2-2; D ambiguous. The CDR3 sequence is 14 residues long. Looked up from germline, CDR1 is LNHDA and CDR2 is SQIVND (reference sequence). V lost 9 bases and J lost 4, with 15 bases in between. CDR3 sequence (DNA): TGTGCCAGCTTTTCGGCAGGCCTCACCGGGGAGCTGTTTTTT. It translates to CASFSAGLTGELFF.

The J gene is TRBJ1-6, the V gene TRBV30, with D hard to call. V shed 0 bases and J shed 0 bases, with 18 bases lying between them. The germline CDR1 and CDR2 sequences are GTSNPN and SVGIG (reference sequence). The CDR3 has 19 amino acids. CDR3 residues: CAWSVRITGGGSYNSPLHF. Written as DNA, the CDR3 is TGTGCCTGGAGTGTACGAATAACCGGCGGAGGCTCCTATAATTCACCCCTCCACTTT.

The rearrangement joins TRBV7-9 to TRBJ1-3; D possibly corresponds to TRBD1 (5 bases). Germline CDR1 and CDR2: SEHNR and FQNEAQ (reference sequence). Deletions cut 5 bases from V and 4 bases from J, with 12 bases between. The CDR3 is 14 amino acids. In DNA form, the CDR3 reads TGTGCCAGCAGCCTGGGGGGGTCCGGAAACACCATATATTTT. Its translation is CASSLGGSGNTIYF. The whole variable domain, filled in from reference TRBV7-9 and TRBJ1-3, reads DTGVSQNPRHKITKRGQNVTFRCDPISEHNRLYWYRQTLGQGPEFLTYFQNEAQLEKSRLLSDRFSAERPKGSFSTLEIQRTEQGDSAMYLCASSLGGSGNTIYFGEGSWLTVV.

The CDR3 region has the DNA TGTGCCATCGGCCCAGGAAACACCATATATTTT. It yields the protein CAIGPGNTIYF. This chain joins TRBV10-3 and TRBJ1-3, with D unclear. Germline CDR1 is ENHRY and CDR2 is SYGVKD. Trimming removed 8 bases from V and 4 bases from J, with 6 bases in between. The CDR3 extends over 11 amino acids.

The gene calls are TRBV30 and TRBJ2-1; TRBD2 matches 9 bases. Germline-derived CDR1 and CDR2 are GTSNPN and SVGIG (reference sequence). The CDR3 has 13 residues. Losses at the gene ends were 4 bases for V and 6 bases for J; bases not matched to a gene: 4. As DNA, the CDR3 is TGTGCCTGGATGCAGACTAGCGGCAATGAGCAGTTCTTC. This sequence encodes CAWMQTSGNEQFF.

V and J are TRBV25-1 and TRBJ1-6; no firm D call. In germline, CDR1 is MGHDK, CDR2 SYGVNS. Trimming took off 1 base at V and 10 bases at J, with 8 bases between the two ends. This CDR3 comprises 13 residues. The CDR3 protein is CASSELLRSPLHF. Here the CDR3 DNA reads TGTGCCAGCAGTGAATTGTTGAGGTCACCCCTCCACTTT.

This clone showed up just once. This rearrangement joins TRBV6-5 to TRBJ1-3; D call uncertain. Germline V CDR1 and CDR2: MNHEY, SVGAGI. V was clipped by 9 bases and J by 0 bases, with 3 bases between them. CDR3 length equals 11 residues. This CDR3 is CASHSGNTIYF. In nucleotides, the CDR3 is TGTGCCAGTCACTCTGGAAACACCATATATTTT.

V is TRBV5-6 and J is TRBJ1-1, with D possibly TRBD1 on 5 matching bases. Per the germline V gene, CDR1 is SGHDT and CDR2 is YYEEEE. The CDR3 has 12 amino acids. Trimming took 6 bases from V and 4 from J, leaving 10 bases between them. Written as DNA, the CDR3 is TGTGCCAGCACCGCAGGGCCCACTGAAGCTTTCTTT. As protein: CASTAGPTEAFF.

This chain connects TRBV19 to TRBJ1-5; TRBD1 might be the D (6 bases). The CDR3 totals 16 residues. The V gene lost 8 bases and the J gene lost 4 bases, with 21 bases spanning the gap. Per the germline V gene, CDR1 is LNHDA and CDR2 is SQIVND (reference sequence). CDR3 bases: TGTGCCAGTTCAGGGGTCCCGCCTTTAAGTAATCAGCCCCAGCATTTT. This translates into CASSGVPPLSNQPQHF.